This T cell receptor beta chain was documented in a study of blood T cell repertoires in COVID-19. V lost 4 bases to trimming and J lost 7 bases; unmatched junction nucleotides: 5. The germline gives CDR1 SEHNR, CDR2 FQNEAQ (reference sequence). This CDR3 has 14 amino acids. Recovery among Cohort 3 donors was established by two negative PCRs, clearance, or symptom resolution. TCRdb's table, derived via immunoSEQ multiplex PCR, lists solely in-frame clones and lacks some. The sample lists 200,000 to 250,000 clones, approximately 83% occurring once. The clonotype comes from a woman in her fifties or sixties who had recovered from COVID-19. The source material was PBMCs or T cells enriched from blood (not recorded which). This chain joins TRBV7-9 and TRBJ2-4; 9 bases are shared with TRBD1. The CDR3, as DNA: TGTGCCAGCAGCTCCATTGGACAGGGGAACATTCAGTACTTC. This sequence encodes CASSSIGQGNIQYF.